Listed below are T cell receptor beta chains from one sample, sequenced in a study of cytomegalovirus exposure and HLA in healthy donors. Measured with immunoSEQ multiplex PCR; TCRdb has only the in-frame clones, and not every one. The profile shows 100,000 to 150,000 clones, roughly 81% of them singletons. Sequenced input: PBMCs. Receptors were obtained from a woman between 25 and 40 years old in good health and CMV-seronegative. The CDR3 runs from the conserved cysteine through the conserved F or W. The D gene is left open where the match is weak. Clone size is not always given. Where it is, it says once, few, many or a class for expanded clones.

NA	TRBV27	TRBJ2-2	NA	TGTGCCAGCAGGGCTCGGGATGGGAGCACCGGGGAGCTGTTTTTT	CASRARDGSTGELFF
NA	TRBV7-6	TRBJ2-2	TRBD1	TGTGCCAGCAGCGACCGGGACAGGGGGAACACCGGGGAGCTGTTTTTT	CASSDRDRGNTGELFF
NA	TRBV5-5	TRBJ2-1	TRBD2	TGTGCCAGCAGCTTGCAGGGCGGGAGCTACAATGAGCAGTTCTTC	CASSLQGGSYNEQFF
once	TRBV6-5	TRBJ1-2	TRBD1	TGTGCCAGCAGTTACTCGGACAGGGCCTATGGCTACACCTTC	CASSYSDRAYGYTF
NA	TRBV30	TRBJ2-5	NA	TGTGCCTGGCGGCGGCGGTACCAAGAGACCCAGTACTTC	CAWRRRYQETQYF
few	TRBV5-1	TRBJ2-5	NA	TGCGCCAGCAGCTTGGATCCGGGGGTGGAGACCCAGTACTTC	CASSLDPGVETQYF
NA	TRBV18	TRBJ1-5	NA	TGTGCCAGCTCAAATTACAGGGTCGGTCAGCCCCAGCATTTT	CASSNYRVGQPQHF
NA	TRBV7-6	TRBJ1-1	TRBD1	TGTGCCAGCAGCCACACTGGACAGGGTCTAGGGGAAGCTTTCTTT	CASSHTGQGLGEAFF
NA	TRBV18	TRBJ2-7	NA	TGTGCCAGCTCATCAAATCCGGCGGAAGAGCAGTACTTC	CASSSNPAEEQYF
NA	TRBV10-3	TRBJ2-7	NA	TGTGCCATCAGTGGGCTCACCTACGAGCAGTACTTC	CAISGLTYEQYF
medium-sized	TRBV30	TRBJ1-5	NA	TGTGCCTGGAGTGCGGGGTTGGAAGCTCAGCCCCAGCATTTT	CAWSAGLEAQPQHF
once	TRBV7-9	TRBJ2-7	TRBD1	TGTTCCAGCAGCCCCACAGGGGGCGAGCAGTACTTC	CSSSPTGGEQYF
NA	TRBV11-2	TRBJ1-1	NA	TGTGCCAGCAGCGCCACCCCGGGACATTCCATGAACACTGAAGCTTTCTTT	CASSATPGHSMNTEAFF
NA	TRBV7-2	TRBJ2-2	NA	TGTGCCAGCAGCTTAATTGGCCCCACCGGGGAGCTGTTTTTT	CASSLIGPTGELFF
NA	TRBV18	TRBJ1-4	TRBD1	TGTGCCAGCTCAAGCCTACAGGGGGAAAAACTGTTTTTT	CASSSLQGEKLFF
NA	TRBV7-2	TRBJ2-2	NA	TGTGCCAGCAGCTTAAGGGGCGGGGTGGCAGGGAGGTACACCGGGGAGCTGTTTTTT	CASSLRGGVAGRYTGELFF
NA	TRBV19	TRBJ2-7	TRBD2	TGTGCCAGTAGTAAGGTAGCGGGTGGCTACGAGCAGTACTTC	CASSKVAGGYEQYF
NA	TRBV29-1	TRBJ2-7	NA	TGCAGCGTTGGACAGTGGTCCTACGAGCAGTACTTC	CSVGQWSYEQYF
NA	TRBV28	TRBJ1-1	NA	TGTGCCAGCAGTCCCTACCGGGGGGGCAGGAACACTGAAGCTTTCTTT	CASSPYRGGRNTEAFF
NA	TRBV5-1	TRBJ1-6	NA	TGCGCCAGCAGCTTGGGCCCTACAGGGTTCATGGATTCACCCCTCCACTTT	CASSLGPTGFMDSPLHF
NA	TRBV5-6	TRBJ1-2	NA	TGTGCCAGCAGTCCCGGACCGGGACAAATCTATGGCTACACCTTC	CASSPGPGQIYGYTF
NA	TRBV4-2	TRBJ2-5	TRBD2	TGTGCCAGCAGCCTAGTGGCCCTTTCCGGGACTAGCGGAGAGACCCAGTACTTC	CASSLVALSGTSGETQYF
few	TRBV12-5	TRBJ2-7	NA	TGTGCTAGTGGTCAGAGGCCCTACGAGCAGTACTTC	CASGQRPYEQYF
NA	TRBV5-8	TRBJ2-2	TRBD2	TGTGCCAGCAGCTTGTATACTAGCGGGAACACCGGGGAGCTGTTTTTT	CASSLYTSGNTGELFF
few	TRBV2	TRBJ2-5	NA	TGTGCCAGCAGTGAAGAGGGGGGGGAAGAGACCCAGTACTTC	CASSEEGGEETQYF
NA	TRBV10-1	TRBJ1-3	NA	TGCGCCACCCTCCCAGGGGTCTATCTTATACTCTCTGGAAACACCATATATTTT	CATLPGVYLILSGNTIYF
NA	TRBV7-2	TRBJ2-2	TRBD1	TGTGCCAGCAGCTCCTCCGGGACAGGGGGGACCGGGGAGCTGTTTTTT	CASSSSGTGGTGELFF
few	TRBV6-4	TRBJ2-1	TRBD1	TGTGCCAGCAGTGACGGGACAGGGGGCTCCAATGAGCAGTTCTTC	CASSDGTGGSNEQFF
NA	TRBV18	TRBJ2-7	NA	TGTGCCAGCTCAACAAAAGGAGGCAGTATAGCCTACGAGCAGTACTTC	CASSTKGGSIAYEQYF
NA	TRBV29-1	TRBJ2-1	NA	TGCAGCGCTGACTTAGCGAGTGGCAGGGGATTAAATGAGCAGTTCTTC	CSADLASGRGLNEQFF
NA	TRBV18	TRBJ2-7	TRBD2	TGTGCCAGCTCACGTGATAGCGGGACCTACGAGCAGTACTTC	CASSRDSGTYEQYF
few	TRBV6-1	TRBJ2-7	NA	TGTGCCAGCAGTGAAACTGAGGTGAGAAAGCAGTACTTC	CASSETEVRKQYF